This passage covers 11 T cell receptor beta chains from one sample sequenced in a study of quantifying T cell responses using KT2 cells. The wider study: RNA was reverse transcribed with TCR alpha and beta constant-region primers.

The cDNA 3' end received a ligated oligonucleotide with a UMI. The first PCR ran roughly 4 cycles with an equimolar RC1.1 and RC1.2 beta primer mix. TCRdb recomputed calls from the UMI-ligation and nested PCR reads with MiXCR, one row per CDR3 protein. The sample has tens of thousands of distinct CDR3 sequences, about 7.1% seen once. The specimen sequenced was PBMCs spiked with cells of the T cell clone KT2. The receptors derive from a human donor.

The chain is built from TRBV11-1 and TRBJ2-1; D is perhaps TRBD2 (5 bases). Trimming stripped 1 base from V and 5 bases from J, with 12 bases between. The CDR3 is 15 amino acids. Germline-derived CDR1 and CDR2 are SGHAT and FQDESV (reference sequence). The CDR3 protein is CASSLGPGSNNEQFF. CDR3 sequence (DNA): TGTGCCAGCAGCTTAGGTCCGGGAAGTAACAATGAGCAGTTCTTC. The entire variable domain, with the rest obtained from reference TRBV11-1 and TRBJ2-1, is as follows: EAEVAQSPRYKITEKSQAVAFWCDPISGHATLYWYRQILGQGPELLVQFQDESVVDDSQLPKDRFSAERLKGVDSTLKIQPAELGDSAMYLCASSLGPGSNNEQFFGPGTRLTVL.

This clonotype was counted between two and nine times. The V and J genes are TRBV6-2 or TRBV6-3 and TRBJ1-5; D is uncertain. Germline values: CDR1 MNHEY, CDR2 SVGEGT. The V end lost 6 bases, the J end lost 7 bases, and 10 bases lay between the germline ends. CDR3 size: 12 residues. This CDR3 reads CASRIGSQPQHF. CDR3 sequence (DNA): TGTGCCAGCAGAATAGGGTCACAGCCCCAGCATTTT.

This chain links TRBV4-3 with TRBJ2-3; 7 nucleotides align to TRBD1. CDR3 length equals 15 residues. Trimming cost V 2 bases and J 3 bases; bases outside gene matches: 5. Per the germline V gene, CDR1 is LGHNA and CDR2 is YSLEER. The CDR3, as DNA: TGCGCCAGCAGCCAAATAACAGGGGTGACAGATACGCAGTATTTT. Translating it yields CASSQITGVTDTQYF.

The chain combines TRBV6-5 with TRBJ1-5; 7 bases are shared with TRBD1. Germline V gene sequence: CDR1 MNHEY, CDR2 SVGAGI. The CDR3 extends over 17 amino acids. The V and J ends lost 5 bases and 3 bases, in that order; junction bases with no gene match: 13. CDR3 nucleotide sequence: TGTGCCAGCAGTCTTAAGTTCCGGGACAGAGACAATCAGCCCCAGCATTTT. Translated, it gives CASSLKFRDRDNQPQHF.

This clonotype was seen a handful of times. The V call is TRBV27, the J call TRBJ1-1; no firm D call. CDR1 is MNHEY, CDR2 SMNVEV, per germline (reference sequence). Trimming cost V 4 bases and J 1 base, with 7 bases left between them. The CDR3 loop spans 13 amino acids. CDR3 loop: CASSWEKNTEAFF. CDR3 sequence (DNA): TGTGCCAGCAGTTGGGAAAAGAACACTGAAGCTTTCTTT.

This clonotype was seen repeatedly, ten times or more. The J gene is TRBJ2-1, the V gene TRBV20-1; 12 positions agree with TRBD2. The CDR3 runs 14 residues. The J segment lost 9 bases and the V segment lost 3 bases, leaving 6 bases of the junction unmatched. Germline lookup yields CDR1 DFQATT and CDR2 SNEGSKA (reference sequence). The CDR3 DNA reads TGCAGTGCTAGGTCTAGCGGGGGGGTAACTGAGCAGTTCTTC. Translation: CSARSSGGVTEQFF.

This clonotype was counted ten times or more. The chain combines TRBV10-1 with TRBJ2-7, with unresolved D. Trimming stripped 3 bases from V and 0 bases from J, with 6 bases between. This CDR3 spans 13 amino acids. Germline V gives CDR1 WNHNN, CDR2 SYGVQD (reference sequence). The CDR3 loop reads CASSDGSSYEQYF. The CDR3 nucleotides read TGCGCCAGCAGTGACGGCAGCTCCTACGAGCAGTACTTC.

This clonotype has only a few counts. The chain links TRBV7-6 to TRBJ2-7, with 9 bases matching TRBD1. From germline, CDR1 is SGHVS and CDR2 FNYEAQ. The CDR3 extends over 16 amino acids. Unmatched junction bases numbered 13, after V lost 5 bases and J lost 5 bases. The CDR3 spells CASSLTPGQGFDEQYF. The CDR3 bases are TGTGCCAGCAGCCTTACTCCGGGACAGGGTTTTGACGAGCAGTACTTC.

CDR3 coding DNA: TGTGCCAGCAGTCAAAGGGGGATCGGCTACACCTTC. It yields the protein CASSQRGIGYTF. The J gene is TRBJ1-2, the V gene TRBV7-2; a possible D gene is TRBD1 (6 bases). Germline V gives CDR1 SGHTA, CDR2 FQGNSA. The CDR3 consists of 12 residues. Trimming stripped 6 bases from V and 8 bases from J, with 13 bases between.

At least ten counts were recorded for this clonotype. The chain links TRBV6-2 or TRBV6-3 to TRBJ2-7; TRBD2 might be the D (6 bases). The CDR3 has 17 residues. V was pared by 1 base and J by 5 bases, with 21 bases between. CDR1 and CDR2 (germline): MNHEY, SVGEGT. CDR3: CASSYLRGAGEGNEQYF. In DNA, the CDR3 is TGTGCCAGCAGTTACTTACGCGGGGCCGGGGAAGGCAACGAGCAGTACTTC.

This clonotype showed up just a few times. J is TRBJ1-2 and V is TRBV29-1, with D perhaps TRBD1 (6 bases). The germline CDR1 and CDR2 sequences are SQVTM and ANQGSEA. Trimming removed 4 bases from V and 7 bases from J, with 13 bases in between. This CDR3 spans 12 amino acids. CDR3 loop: CSVVPGASGYTF. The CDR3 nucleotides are TGCAGCGTTGTCCCGGGGGCAAGTGGCTACACCTTC.